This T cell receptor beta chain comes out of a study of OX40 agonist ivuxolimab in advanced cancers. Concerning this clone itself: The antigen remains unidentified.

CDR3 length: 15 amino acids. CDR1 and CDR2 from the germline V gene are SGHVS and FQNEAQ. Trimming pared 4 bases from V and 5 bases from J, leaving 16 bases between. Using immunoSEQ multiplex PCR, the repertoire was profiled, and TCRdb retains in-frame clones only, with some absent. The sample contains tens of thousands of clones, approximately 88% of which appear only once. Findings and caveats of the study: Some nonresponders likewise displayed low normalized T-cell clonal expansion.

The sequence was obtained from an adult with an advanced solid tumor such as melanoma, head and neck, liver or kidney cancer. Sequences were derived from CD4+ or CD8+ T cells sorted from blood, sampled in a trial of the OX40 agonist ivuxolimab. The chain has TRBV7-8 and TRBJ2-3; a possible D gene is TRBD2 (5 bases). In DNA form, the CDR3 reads TGTGCCAGCAGCTCTAAATGGGAGTTCGAAGATACGCAGTATTTT. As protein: CASSSKWEFEDTQYF. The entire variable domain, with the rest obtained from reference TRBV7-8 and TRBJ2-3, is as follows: GAGVSQSPRYKVAKRGQDVALRCDPISGHVSLFWYQQALGQGPEFLTYFQNEAQLDKSGLPSDRFFAERPEGSVSTLKIQRTQQEDSAVYLCASSSKWEFEDTQYFGPGTRLTVL.